The 14 T cell receptor beta chains reported below all come from one sample, sequenced in a study of cytomegalovirus exposure and HLA in healthy donors (TCRdb year 2017). The receptor library was made with the immunoSEQ multiplex PCR assay. TCRdb holds this immuneACCESS table with in-frame rearrangements only. Some clones are missing; in checked studies, unresolved V genes explain under half, and the rest has no known cause. Recorded for this sample are some 68,000 clones; about 94% of them occurred a single time. The top ten hold 1.4% of the sample. Material for sequencing was PBMCs. Source of these receptors: a man aged 18 to 30 in good health and CMV-seropositive.

V usage is TRBV10-1 and J usage is TRBJ2-7; 8 bases map to TRBD1. This CDR3 is built from 13 residues. Germline-derived CDR1 and CDR2 are WNHNN and SYGVQD (reference sequence). Trimming removed 5 bases from V and 5 bases from J; junction bases left unmatched: 5. The CDR3 is CASSTDRGHEQYF. The CDR3 DNA follows: TGCGCCAGCAGTACAGACAGGGGCCACGAGCAGTACTTC.

This rearrangement joins TRBV7-9 to TRBJ2-7; tentative D call: TRBD2 (6 bases). CDR1 and CDR2 (germline): SEHNR, FQNEAQ (reference sequence). The CDR3 is 14 amino acids. V was clipped by 3 bases and J by 4 bases, with 13 bases between them. The CDR3 reads CASSLGLTPYEQYF. CDR3 nucleotide sequence: TGTGCCAGCAGCTTGGGACTTACTCCTTACGAGCAGTACTTC.

This chain uses TRBV6-5 with TRBJ1-2, with D possibly matching TRBD1 (6 bases). The CDR3 loop spans 13 amino acids. Looked up from germline, CDR1 is MNHEY and CDR2 is SVGAGI. V was cut by 7 bases and J by 1 base, with 10 bases left in between. The CDR3, as DNA: TGTGCCAGCACCATAGGGGGTAACTATGGCTACACCTTC. It codes for CASTIGGNYGYTF.

As regards this clone: Other DNA variants within this sample encode the same CDR3. The CDR3, as DNA: TGCGCCAGCAGTCTTAACACCGGGGAGCTGTTTTTT. Amino acid sequence: CASSLNTGELFF. The rearrangement uses TRBV5-1 and TRBJ2-2; D is unclear. This CDR3 has 12 residues. The V and J ends lost 5 bases and 2 bases respectively, with 4 bases between them. Germline V gene sequence: CDR1 SGHRS, CDR2 YFSETQ.

The genes are TRBV19 and TRBJ2-6, with D unresolved. Trimming left V 6 bases short and J 0 bases short, with 9 bases between. Germline loops: CDR1 LNHDA, CDR2 SQIVND (reference sequence). The CDR3 extends over 15 amino acids. The CDR3: CASRQAISGANVLTF. CDR3 DNA sequence: TGTGCCAGTAGGCAAGCAATCTCTGGGGCCAACGTCCTGACTTTC.

In the case of this clone: The same CDR3 is also encoded by other DNA sequences in this sample. This chain connects TRBV5-1 to TRBJ1-6; D is perhaps TRBD1 (5 bases). Trimming left V 0 bases short and J 9 bases short, with 10 bases between. The CDR3 is 14 residues long. The germline V gene has CDR1 SGHRS and CDR2 YFSETQ. CDR3 protein: CASSLGQGGSPLHF. The CDR3 nucleotides read TGCGCCAGCAGCTTGGGGCAGGGAGGTTCACCCCTCCACTTT.

V and J are TRBV25-1 and TRBJ2-3, with 12 bases matching TRBD2. V gave up 6 bases and J gave up 7 bases; unmatched junction bases: 5. Germline loops: CDR1 MGHDK, CDR2 SYGVNS. This CDR3 spans 14 amino acids. CDR3 nucleotides: TGTGCCAGCAGCCTAGCGGGGGGGCTTAATACGCAGTATTTT. Residues: CASSLAGGLNTQYF.

CDR3 loop: CASSLGLAGFYEQYF. As DNA, the CDR3 is TGTGCCAGCAGCTTGGGACTAGCGGGTTTCTACGAGCAGTACTTC. V is TRBV5-6 and J is TRBJ2-5; 10 bases agree with TRBD2. The J call may be faulty, since TRBJ2-7 better matches the DNA end. Germline loops: CDR1 SGHDT, CDR2 YYEEEE. The CDR3 runs 15 residues.

This sequence joins TRBV19 and TRBJ1-6; D remains unclear. Germline CDR1 is LNHDA and CDR2 is SQIVND (reference sequence). This CDR3 has 14 amino acids. The V end was cut by 5 bases, the J end by 10 bases, with 15 bases between. CDR3 loop: CASSPPPLYSPLHF. CDR3 nucleotide sequence: TGTGCCAGTAGTCCGCCACCCCTCTACTCACCCCTCCACTTT.

V gene TRBV6-6 combines with J gene TRBJ1-6; 7 bases are a match to TRBD1. CDR1 and CDR2 (germline): MNHNY, SVGAGI (reference sequence). The junction had 7 bases not matched to a gene; V was cut back by 0 bases and J by 8 bases. The CDR3 runs to 16 residues. CDR3 loop: CASSYSTKGAYSPLHF. DNA for the CDR3: TGTGCCAGCAGTTACTCGACCAAGGGGGCCTATTCACCCCTCCACTTT.

CDR3 in amino acids: CSANYRGGYTF. CDR3 DNA: TGCAGTGCAAACTACAGGGGTGGCTACACCTTC. The chain recombines TRBV20-1 with TRBJ1-2, with TRBD1 identical over 7 bases. Germline V gene lookup returns CDR1 DFQATT and CDR2 SNEGSKA (reference sequence). V dropped 6 bases and J dropped 7; count of bases not matched to a gene: 5. The CDR3 is made up of 11 amino acids.

V gene TRBV18 combines with J gene TRBJ2-1, with TRBD1 as a possible D gene (6 bases). This CDR3 has 15 residues. Between the trimmed V and J ends, which lost 0 bases and 7 bases, there was a span of 13 bases. Germline CDR1 is KGHSH and CDR2 is LQKENI. The CDR3 region has the DNA TGTGCCAGCTCACCACCTTTGACAGGCCGAAATGAGCAGTTCTTC. Translating gives CASSPPLTGRNEQFF.

This chain joins TRBV5-4 and TRBJ2-7, with TRBD1 matching 8 bases. After removal of 0 bases from V and 4 bases from J, the junction contained 6 bases not matched to a gene. CDR1 SGHNT and CDR2 YYREEE come from the germline V gene (reference sequence). This CDR3 spans 15 amino acids. The CDR3 sequence: CASSLVGQGEYEQYF. The CDR3 DNA reads as TGTGCCAGCAGCTTGGTAGGACAGGGTGAATACGAGCAGTACTTC.

The chain has TRBV9 and TRBJ1-3; D is undetermined. This CDR3 is built from 14 residues. V was shortened by 0 bases and J by 0 bases, with 4 bases between the two germline ends. Germline V gene sequence: CDR1 SGDLS, CDR2 YYNGEE. CDR3 sequence: CASSVGYSGNTIYF. The CDR3 DNA is TGTGCCAGCAGCGTAGGTTACTCTGGAAACACCATATATTTT. Filled out from reference TRBV9 and TRBJ1-3, the complete variable domain reads DSGVTQTPKHLITATGQRVTLRCSPRSGDLSVYWYQQSLDQGLQFLIQYYNGEERAKGNILERFSAQQFPDLHSELNLSSLELGDSALYFCASSVGYSGNTIYFGEGSWLTVV.